This T cell receptor (beta chain) was captured in a study of a mutant IDH1 vaccine in newly diagnosed glioma. Overall study context: Vaccines were begun 4-6 weeks after radiotherapy alone, or with temozolomide cycles. General study results and limits: In around 93% of patients, immune responses induced by the vaccine occurred. Alterations occurring in top peripheral T cell clonotypes seemed unrelated to pseudoprogression.

Time point defined: week 11, during vaccination. One vaccine dose held 300 ug of mutant IDH1 20-mer peptide and came with topical imiquimod. Repertoires were generated with immunoSEQ multiplex PCR, while TCRdb's copy carries only in-frame clones and drops some. Here the sample spans some 130,000 clones, about four fifths being singletons. The germline CDR1 and CDR2 sequences are SGHRS and YFSETQ. This CDR3 has 15 residues. Trimming stripped 0 bases from V and 4 bases from J, with 13 bases between. Concerning this clone itself: Its antigen remains unknown.

This chain uses TRBV5-1 with TRBJ1-2; D unclear. Sequenced here: PBMCs, sampled from a glioma patient whose treatment included an IDH1 peptide vaccine. This TCR was recovered from a man aged 35 to 55 with glioma. CDR3 nucleotide sequence: TGCGCCAGCAGCTTGGACCCGGACTCGCGCTATGGCTACACCTTC. It codes for CASSLDPDSRYGYTF.